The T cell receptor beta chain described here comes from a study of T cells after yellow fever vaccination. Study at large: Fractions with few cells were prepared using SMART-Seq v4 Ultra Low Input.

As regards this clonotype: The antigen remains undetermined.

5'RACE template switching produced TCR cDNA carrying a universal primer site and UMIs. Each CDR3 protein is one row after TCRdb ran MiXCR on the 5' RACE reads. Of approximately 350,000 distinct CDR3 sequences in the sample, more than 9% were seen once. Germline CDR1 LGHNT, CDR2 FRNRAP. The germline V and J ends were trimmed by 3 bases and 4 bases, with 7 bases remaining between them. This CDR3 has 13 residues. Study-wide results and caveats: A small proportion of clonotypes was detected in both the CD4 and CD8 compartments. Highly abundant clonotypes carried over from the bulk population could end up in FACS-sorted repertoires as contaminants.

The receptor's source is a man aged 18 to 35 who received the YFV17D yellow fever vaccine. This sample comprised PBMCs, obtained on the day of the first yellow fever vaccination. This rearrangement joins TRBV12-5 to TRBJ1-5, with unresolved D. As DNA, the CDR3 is TGTGCTAGTGGTTTATACAGAAATCAGCCCCAGCATTTT. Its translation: CASGLYRNQPQHF.